The rows below give T cell receptor beta chains drawn from one sample of a study of cytomegalovirus exposure and HLA in healthy donors. Only in-frame clones appear in the TCRdb table, and some are missing; sequencing was by immunoSEQ multiplex PCR. Among 95,000 to 150,000 clones listed, 80% were seen once. The sample taken for sequencing was PBMCs. The origin of the receptors is a man aged 25 to 40 in good health and CMV-seropositive. Both conserved end residues are part of each CDR3. A D gene is named only where the DNA matches it firmly. Where a row states a size, it is once, few, many or the class of an expanded clone; other rows omit it.

TRBV5-6,16,TRBJ2-1,-,TRBD2,TGTGCCACCAAGACTAGCGGGGGGGCCGAGCGCAATGAGCAGTTCTTC,CATKTSGGAERNEQFF
TRBV4-1,15,TRBJ1-6,-,-,TGCGCCAGCAGACCGATTCGACAGTCCGATTCACCCCTCCACTTT,CASRPIRQSDSPLHF
TRBV19,13,TRBJ2-2,-,-,TGTGCCACGGAATCAGGGGACACCGGGGAGCTGTTTTTT,CATESGDTGELFF
TRBV5-5,16,TRBJ1-1,-,-,TGTGCCAGCAGCTTGGCCGGCAGGGGAACGGGGACTGAAGCTTTCTTT,CASSLAGRGTGTEAFF
TRBV5-1,20,TRBJ2-3,-,TRBD2,TGCGCCAGCAGCCCCCTACCGACTAGCGGGGGCCCTACATCCACAGATACGCAGTATTTT,CASSPLPTSGGPTSTDTQYF
TRBV28,12,TRBJ1-5,-,-,TGCCTTGTGGCGGGGAACAATCAGCCCCAGCATTTT,CLVAGNNQPQHF
TRBV2,16,TRBJ2-7,-,-,TGTGCCAGCAGTGAATTGGGGGGACAGTTCAACTACGAGCAGTACTTC,CASSELGGQFNYEQYF
TRBV5-1,16,TRBJ2-3,-,TRBD2,TGCGCCAGCAGCTTGGGGGCGGGGGGCCTCACAGATACGCAGTATTTT,CASSLGAGGLTDTQYF
TRBV6-6,15,TRBJ2-3,-,TRBD1,TGTGCCAGCAGTTACAAGGGGGCTGAGGGGGATACGCAGTATTTT,CASSYKGAEGDTQYF
TRBV7-3,14,TRBJ2-1,-,TRBD1,TGTGCCAGCAGCGGCTCGGGACAGGGGGATGAGCAGTTCTTC,CASSGSGQGDEQFF
TRBV4-1,17,TRBJ2-3,-,TRBD2,TGCGCCAGCAGCCAAGGGGTGGTAGCGGGGACTACAGATACGCAGTATTTT,CASSQGVVAGTTDTQYF
TRBV6-1,12,TRBJ2-7,-,-,TGTGCCAGCAACCTGAGGGTGGGCGAGCAGTACTTC,CASNLRVGEQYF
TRBV5-1,14,TRBJ1-4,-,-,TGCGCCAGCAGCGCGACAGGAGCGGATGAAAAACTGTTTTTT,CASSATGADEKLFF
TRBV30,13,TRBJ1-2,-,TRBD1,TGTGCCTGGAGTGTGGGACAGGCTAGCGGCTACACCTTC,CAWSVGQASGYTF
TRBV2,14,TRBJ1-1,-,-,TGTGCCAACAGGCGGGGGGAAGGGAAGACTGAAGCTTTCTTT,CANRRGEGKTEAFF
TRBV4-1,15,TRBJ2-7,-,-,TGCGCCAGCAGCCAAGATGGTTACAGGGAAGCTGAGCAGTACTTC,CASSQDGYREAEQYF
TRBV4-2,18,TRBJ1-5,-,TRBD1,TGTGCCAGCAGCCAAGACGGCTTATGGGGACAGGTTGATCAGCCCCAGCATTTT,CASSQDGLWGQVDQPQHF
TRBV27,13,TRBJ2-1,-,-,TGTGCCAGCAAAGGAGAATTCAACAATGAGCAGTTCTTC,CASKGEFNNEQFF
TRBV20-1,11,TRBJ2-7,-,TRBD1,TGCAGTGCAGGGGACAGCTACGAGCAGTACTTC,CSAGDSYEQYF
TRBV4-1,15,TRBJ2-1,-,-,TGCGCCAGCAGCCTAGGCCAGGGAACCCTAAATGAGCAGTTCTTC,CASSLGQGTLNEQFF
TRBV6-1,14,TRBJ1-1,-,-,TGTGCCAGCAGAGCTCCCGGGACATCTACTGAAGCTTTCTTT,CASRAPGTSTEAFF
TRBV29-1,15,TRBJ2-7,-,TRBD1,TGCAGCGTTGAGGGACAGGGGTCGAGCTCCTACGAGCAGTACTTC,CSVEGQGSSSYEQYF
TRBV13,15,TRBJ1-2,-,-,TGTGCCAGCAGCTTAGGCCGAGGTTCTAACTATGGCTACACCTTC,CASSLGRGSNYGYTF
TRBV6-1,14,TRBJ2-1,-,TRBD1,TGTGCCAGCAGTGAAGGACAGGGGGTAGTTGAGCAGTTCTTC,CASSEGQGVVEQFF
TRBV12-5,15,TRBJ2-7,-,-,TGTGCTAGTGGTTTGGGGAGTATAAATTACTACGAGCAGTACTTC,CASGLGSINYYEQYF
TRBV5-1,14,TRBJ1-4,-,-,TGCGCCAGCAGCACTGTCTCAACTAATGAAAAACTGTTTTTT,CASSTVSTNEKLFF
TRBV2,14,TRBJ1-5,-,TRBD1,TGTGCCAGCAGAGACAGGGGGTTCGATCAGCCCCAGCATTTT,CASRDRGFDQPQHF
TRBV7-2,15,TRBJ1-5,once,-,TGTGCCAGCAGCCTCTCAAGTTCAGGGGTTCAGCCCCAGCATTTT,CASSLSSSGVQPQHF
TRBV5-1,15,TRBJ1-6,-,-,TGCGCCAGCAGCTTGGGGGGGGAGACGAATTCACCCCTCCACTTT,CASSLGGETNSPLHF
TRBV21-1,14,TRBJ1-5,-,-,TGTGCCAGGAGGAGGGCCAGGAGCAATCAGCCCCAGCATTTT,CARRRARSNQPQHF
TRBV5-1,16,TRBJ2-1,-,TRBD2,TGCGCCAGCAGCTTGAGCACAGCGGGGGGCCACAATGAGCAGTTCTTC,CASSLSTAGGHNEQFF
TRBV4-1,15,TRBJ1-4,-,-,TGCGCCAGCAGCCTGCCGGACAGTCCGGTCGAAAAACTGTTTTTT,CASSLPDSPVEKLFF